This T cell receptor beta chain was documented in a study of blood T cell repertoires in COVID-19. About the study: From the United States, Italy and Spain came samples of acute and convalescent COVID-19. T cells, B-cell-depleted T cells, or PBMCs provided the cDNA or gDNA that served as material.

Germline V gene data show CDR1 as MRHNA and CDR2 as SNTAGT. This CDR3 contains 20 residues. V dropped 5 bases and J dropped 0 bases, with 29 bases sitting between them. Profiled with immunoSEQ multiplex PCR; TCRdb holds only in-frame clones, not every one. The repertoire has approximately 250,000 clones, roughly 80% of them found once; the top ten carry around 4.2%. This clone was detected a few times. This receptor was taken from a man in his 60s with acute or convalescent COVID-19. The gene calls are TRBV6-4 and TRBJ2-7; D is unclear. Sequenced sample: peripheral blood. The CDR3 region has the DNA TGTGCCAGCAGTCTACGGGTGCGAGACTCGCAAACCTGCCACTCCTACGAGCAGTACTTC. Residues: CASSLRVRDSQTCHSYEQYF.